This T cell receptor (beta chain) was sequenced during a study of Tregs in tolerant kidney transplant recipients. Study-wide findings and caveats: Antigen-driven expansion was suggested because donor-specific Tregs expanded more than all Tregs in tolerant patients. The most relevant donor-specific Treg TCRbeta repertoire apparently came from expansion with activated donor B cells. Few patients were studied, so findings need validation in larger groups.

The nonmyeloablative bone marrow transplants came from related graft donors, with transient mixed chimerism. Thawed PBMCs were FACS-sorted into unstimulated CD4+CD25+CD127- regulatory T cells, CD4+CD25- non-regulatory cells, CD4 and CD8 cells. Generated by immunoSEQ multiplex PCR, the TCRdb table keeps only in-frame clones and is missing some. The sample yields about 64,000 clones, roughly 86% seen once. Worth noting for this clone: Its target is not known.

Germline CDR1 LNHDA, CDR2 SQIVND (reference sequence). The length of the CDR3 is 13 residues. J gave up 7 bases and V 6 bases, and 5 bases lay outside the gene matches. The TCR sequence derives from a human patient who received a combined kidney and bone marrow transplant. Part of the T cells may come from the graft donor. The V and J genes are TRBV19 and TRBJ2-1; 8 bases align to TRBD1. The input for sequencing was CD4+ T cells from blood (PBMCs), taken 6 months after the transplant. CDR3 sequence: CASRTGQGNEQFF. DNA for the CDR3: TGTGCCAGTAGGACCGGACAGGGTAATGAGCAGTTCTTC.